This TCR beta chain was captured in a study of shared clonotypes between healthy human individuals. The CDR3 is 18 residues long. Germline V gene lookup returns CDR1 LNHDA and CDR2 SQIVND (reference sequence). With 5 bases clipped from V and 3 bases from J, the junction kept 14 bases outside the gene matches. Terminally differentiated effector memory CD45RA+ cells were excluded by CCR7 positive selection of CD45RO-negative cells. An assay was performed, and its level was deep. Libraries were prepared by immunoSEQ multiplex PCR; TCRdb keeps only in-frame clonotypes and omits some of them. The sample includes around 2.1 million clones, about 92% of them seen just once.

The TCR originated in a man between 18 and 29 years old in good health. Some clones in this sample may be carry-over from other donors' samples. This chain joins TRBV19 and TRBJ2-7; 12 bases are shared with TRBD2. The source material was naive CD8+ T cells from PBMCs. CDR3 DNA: TGTGCCAGTAGTGTAGCCGGGACTAGCGGGCCGACGATCTACGAGCAGTACTTC. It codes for CASSVAGTSGPTIYEQYF.